Listed here are 10 T cell receptor beta chains from one sample, sequenced in a study of T cell changes during pregnancy in multiple sclerosis. TCRdb keeps only in-frame clones here, not all; method: immunoSEQ multiplex PCR. The data contain tens of thousands of clones, roughly nine tenths of them singletons. The sample in question was peripheral blood, obtained before pregnancy. Every receptor here comes from a female donor with multiple sclerosis, enrolled in a pregnancy study.

The rearrangement uses TRBV7-9 and TRBJ2-7; maybe TRBD1 (6 bases). CDR3 length: 14 residues. Germline V lookup: CDR1 SEHNR, CDR2 FQNEAQ (reference sequence). V was trimmed by 3 bases and J by 4 bases, leaving 13 bases between them. CDR3 DNA sequence: TGTGCCAGCAGCTTTTCGGGACAAACGTACGAGCAGTACTTC. Residues: CASSFSGQTYEQYF. The whole variable domain, remainder taken from reference TRBV7-9 and TRBJ2-7, is DTGVSQNPRHKITKRGQNVTFRCDPISEHNRLYWYRQTLGQGPEFLTYFQNEAQLEKSRLLSDRFSAERPKGSFSTLEIQRTEQGDSAMYLCASSFSGQTYEQYFGPGTRLTVT.

This rearrangement joins TRBV18 to TRBJ1-1; D is ambiguous. The CDR3 runs to 15 residues. V was trimmed by 4 bases and J by 3 bases, leaving 15 bases between them. CDR1 and CDR2 from the germline V gene are KGHSH and LQKENI. The CDR3 DNA reads as TGTGCCAGCTCACAGGGAGAACAGATTTACACTGAAGCTTTCTTT. Its protein is CASSQGEQIYTEAFF.

The chain links TRBV6-1 to TRBJ1-2, with D tentatively TRBD1 (5 bases). Trimming stripped 2 bases from V and 0 bases from J, with 10 bases between. The CDR3 contains 15 residues. The germline V gene encodes CDR1 MNHNS and CDR2 SASEGT. The chain's CDR3 is CASSERGTPNYGYTF. In DNA form, the CDR3 reads TGTGCCAGCAGTGAACGCGGGACTCCTAACTATGGCTACACCTTC.

This chain joins TRBV7-8 and TRBJ2-5; a weak D match, TRBD2 (5 bases). V gave up 1 base and J gave up 9 bases, with 15 bases separating them. Germline V CDR1 and CDR2: SGHVS, FQNEAQ. CDR3 length equals 14 residues. CDR3 in DNA: TGTGCCAGCAGCTTAGATGCGGTGGCCGGGGCCCAGTACTTC. Amino acids: CASSLDAVAGAQYF.

This sequence joins TRBV5-5 and TRBJ1-2, with a weak D call TRBD1 (5 bases). This CDR3 has 15 residues. The germline CDR1 and CDR2 sequences are SGHKS and YYEKEE (reference sequence). Between the trimmed V and J ends, which lost 4 bases and 8 bases, there was a span of 21 bases. The CDR3 protein is CASSRSGTGGSGYTF. CDR3 DNA: TGTGCCAGCAGCCGCTCCGGGACGGGGGGATCCGGCTACACCTTC.

The chain links TRBV7-9 to TRBJ2-4; D might be TRBD1 (5 bases). CDR3 length equals 12 residues. V was clipped by 5 bases and J by 8 bases, with 10 bases between them. Germline CDR1 reads SEHNR; CDR2 reads FQNEAQ (reference sequence). The CDR3 DNA is TGTGCCAGCAGCGGGGTAGGGGACATTCAGTACTTC. It specifies CASSGVGDIQYF.

This sequence joins TRBV6-5 and TRBJ2-5, with D uncertain. The better agreement between TRBJ2-7 and the DNA end casts doubt on the J call. The germline V gene encodes CDR1 MNHEY and CDR2 SVGAGI. The CDR3 consists of 11 residues. CDR3 coding DNA: TGTGCCAGCAGTCCCCTCTACGAGCAGTACTTC. As protein: CASSPLYEQYF.

J is TRBJ2-5 and V is TRBV2; 13 bases fit TRBD2. The CDR3 spans 13 residues. The germline CDR1 and CDR2 sequences are SNHLY and FYNNEI. For the CDR3, the DNA is TGTGCACGGACTAGCGGGGGACTAGAGACCCAGTACTTC. Residues: CARTSGGLETQYF.

This clone was seen a few times. V usage is TRBV5-1 and J usage is TRBJ1-6; no clear D. V lost 4 bases, J lost 10 bases, and 18 bases lay in between. The CDR3 loop spans 15 amino acids. Germline V gives CDR1 SGHRS, CDR2 YFSETQ. CDR3 sequence (DNA): TGCGCCAGCAGCCCGGGGATCCTGGCAGAATCACCCCTCCACTTT. Protein sequence: CASSPGILAESPLHF.

The chain uses TRBV18 and TRBJ2-7; 10 bases are a match to TRBD1. The CDR3 runs 16 residues. Germline V lookup: CDR1 KGHSH, CDR2 LQKENI. V was pared by 2 bases and J by 2 bases, with 6 bases of the junction left unmatched. This CDR3 reads CASSPWGDRGPYEQYF. Written as DNA, the CDR3 is TGTGCCAGCTCACCATGGGGGGACAGGGGACCCTACGAGCAGTACTTC. The full variable domain, in which reference TRBV18 and TRBJ2-7 provide the parts outside the CDR3, is NAGVMQNPRHLVRRRGQEARLRCSPMKGHSHVYWYRQLPEEGLKFMVYLQKENIIDESGMPKERFSAEFPKEGPSILRIQQVVRGDSAAYFCASSPWGDRGPYEQYFGPGTRLTVT.